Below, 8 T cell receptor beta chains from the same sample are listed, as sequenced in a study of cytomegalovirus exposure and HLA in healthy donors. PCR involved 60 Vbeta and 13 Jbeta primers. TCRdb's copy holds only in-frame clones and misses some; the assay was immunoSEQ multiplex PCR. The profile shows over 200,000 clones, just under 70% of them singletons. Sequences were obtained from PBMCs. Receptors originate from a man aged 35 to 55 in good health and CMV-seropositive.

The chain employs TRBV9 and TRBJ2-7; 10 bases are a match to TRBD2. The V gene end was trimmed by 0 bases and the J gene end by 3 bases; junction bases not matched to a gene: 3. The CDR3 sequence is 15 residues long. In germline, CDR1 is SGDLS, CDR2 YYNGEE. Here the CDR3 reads CASSVGASGGYEQYF. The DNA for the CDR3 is TGTGCCAGCAGCGTAGGGGCTAGCGGGGGCTACGAGCAGTACTTC.

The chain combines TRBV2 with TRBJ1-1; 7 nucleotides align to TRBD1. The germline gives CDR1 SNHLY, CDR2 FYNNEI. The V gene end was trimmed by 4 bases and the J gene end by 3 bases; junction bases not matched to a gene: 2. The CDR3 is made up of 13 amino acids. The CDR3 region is CASSGQGYTEAFF. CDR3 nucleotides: TGTGCCAGCAGTGGACAGGGTTACACTGAAGCTTTCTTT.

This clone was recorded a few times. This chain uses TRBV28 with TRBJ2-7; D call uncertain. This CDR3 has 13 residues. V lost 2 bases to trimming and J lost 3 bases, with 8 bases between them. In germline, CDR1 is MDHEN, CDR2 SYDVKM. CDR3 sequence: CASSLRVRYEQYF. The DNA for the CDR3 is TGTGCCAGCAGTTTACGCGTCCGCTACGAGCAGTACTTC. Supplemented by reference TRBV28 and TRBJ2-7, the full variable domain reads DVKVTQSSRYLVKRTGEKVFLECVQDMDHENMFWYRQDPGLGLRLIYFSYDVKMKEKGDIPEGYSVSREKKERFSLILESASTNQTSMYLCASSLRVRYEQYFGPGTRLTVT.

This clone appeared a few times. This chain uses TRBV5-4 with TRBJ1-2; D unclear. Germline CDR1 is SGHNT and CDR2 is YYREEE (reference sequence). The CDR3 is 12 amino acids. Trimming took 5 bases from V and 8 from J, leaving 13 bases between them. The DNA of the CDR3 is TGTGCCAGCAGTTCAGAGGCGCGAGGCTACACCTTC. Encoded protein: CASSSEARGYTF.

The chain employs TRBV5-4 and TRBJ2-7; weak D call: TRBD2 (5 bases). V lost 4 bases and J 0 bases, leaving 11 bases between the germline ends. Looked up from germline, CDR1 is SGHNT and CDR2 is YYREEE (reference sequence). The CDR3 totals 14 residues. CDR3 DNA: TGTGCCAGCAGCACGGACGGAGGCTCCTACGAGCAGTACTTC. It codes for CASSTDGGSYEQYF.

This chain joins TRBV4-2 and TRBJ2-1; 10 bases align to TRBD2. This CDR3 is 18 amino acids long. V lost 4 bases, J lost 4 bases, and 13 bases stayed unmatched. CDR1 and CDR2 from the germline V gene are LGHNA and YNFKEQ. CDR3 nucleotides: TGTGCCAGCAGCCCCAATTCCAAGCGGACTAGCGGTTACAATGAGCAGTTCTTC. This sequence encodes CASSPNSKRTSGYNEQFF.

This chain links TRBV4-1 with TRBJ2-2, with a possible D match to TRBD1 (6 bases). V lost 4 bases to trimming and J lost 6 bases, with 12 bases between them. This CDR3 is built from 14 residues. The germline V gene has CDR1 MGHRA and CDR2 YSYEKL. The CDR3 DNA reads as TGCGCCAGCAGCCGAATAGGGGGTTCCGGGGAGCTGTTTTTT. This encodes CASSRIGGSGELFF.

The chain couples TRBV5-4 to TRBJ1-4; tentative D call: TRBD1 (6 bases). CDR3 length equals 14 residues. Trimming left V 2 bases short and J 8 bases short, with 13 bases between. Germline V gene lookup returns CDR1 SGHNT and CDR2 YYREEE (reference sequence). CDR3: CASSFGQGQEKLFF. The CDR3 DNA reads TGTGCCAGCAGCTTTGGGCAGGGGCAGGAAAAACTGTTTTTT.